There are many counts of the clone carrying this T cell receptor (beta chain). Its antigen is undetermined. This entry belongs to a study of shared clonotypes between healthy human individuals. Points from the study as a whole: In this cohort, only blood was sampled, and tissue repertoires likely differ. Relative to clonotypes present in all four donors, those not shared had lower generation probabilities. Naive subsets, compared against memory subsets, generally had larger estimated richness values.

Assay: immunoSEQ multiplex PCR; the TCRdb copy retains only in-frame clones and omits some. The sample includes over 700,000 clones, over 55% of them seen just once. Healthy and HIV-negative, the adult donors had no recent acute infections or vaccinations. V lost 6 bases, J lost 7 bases, and 12 bases lay in between. Germline V lookup: CDR1 MNHEY, CDR2 SVGAGI. The CDR3 is 12 residues long. Sample: memory CD4+ T cells sorted from blood. Subset here: CD45RA-negative fraction. The chain has TRBV6-5 and TRBJ1-2, with D tentatively TRBD1 (5 bases). This clonotype originated in a woman aged 25 to 45 in good health. CDR3 sequence (DNA): TGTGCCAGCAGGGAGAAAGGGGCTGGCTACACCTTC. It codes for CASREKGAGYTF.